This T cell receptor (beta chain) was sequenced for a study of blood T cell repertoires in COVID-19. About the research overall: Researchers got acute and convalescent COVID-19 samples from the United States, Italy and Spain. From T cells, B-cell-depleted T cells, or PBMCs came the material, which was cDNA or gDNA.

In the original analysis: Nucleated cell counts were estimated from reference gene primer amplification. Using immunoSEQ multiplex PCR, the repertoire was profiled, and TCRdb retains in-frame clones only, with some absent. That table furnishes V, J and clone size, whereas the DNA furnished D and trimming. Of approximately 130,000 clones detected, roughly four fifths appear once; the ten largest clones hold roughly 13%. This CDR3 comprises 16 residues. The germline CDR1 and CDR2 sequences are SGHTA and FQGNSA. Trimming shortened V by 5 bases and J by 4 bases, and 19 bases separated the two germline ends.

The chain employs TRBV7-2 and TRBJ2-3; D possibly corresponds to TRBD2 (6 bases). The sequencing sample was made of peripheral blood. The sequence derives from a human donor in a cohort sampled during active COVID-19. CDR3 region: CASSLNSGGVSDTQYF. CDR3 DNA: TGTGCCAGCAGCCTCAATTCGGGCGGGGTGTCAGATACGCAGTATTTT.